A single sample is the source of the 17 T cell receptor beta chains below, sequenced in a study of CD8 T cells in ankylosing spondylitis. TCRdb fed the 5' RACE reads into MiXCR, producing one record per CDR3 protein. The repertoire holds roughly 250,000 distinct CDR3 sequences, with 8.6% as singletons. Sequenced: blood, either unsorted or a sorted T cell fraction (not recorded which). Receptors originate from a male donor with ankylosing spondylitis or in good health (not recorded which).

This sequence joins TRBV20-1 and TRBJ2-5, with D unresolved. Germline V gene data show CDR1 as DFQATT and CDR2 as SNEGSKA (reference sequence). The CDR3 loop spans 12 amino acids. Trimming removed 5 bases from V and 1 base from J, with 8 bases in between. For the CDR3, the DNA is TGCAGTGCTCCCGTGGGCCAAGAGACCCAGTACTTC. The encoded protein is CSAPVGQETQYF.

This clonotype occurred many times. The chain is built from TRBV20-1 and TRBJ2-1, with 8 bases identical to TRBD1. The CDR3 totals 15 residues. Germline lookup yields CDR1 DFQATT and CDR2 SNEGSKA (reference sequence). V lost 5 bases, J lost 6 bases, and 12 bases stayed unmatched. This CDR3 is CSALAFRQGANEQFF. The CDR3, as DNA: TGCAGTGCTTTAGCCTTTAGGCAGGGGGCCAATGAGCAGTTCTTC.

This clonotype was seen many times. V gene TRBV12-3 or TRBV12-4 combines with J gene TRBJ2-3, with 9 bases matching TRBD2. Losses at the gene ends were 10 bases for V and 0 bases for J; bases not matched to a gene: 14. The CDR3 spans 17 residues. The CDR3 nucleotides read TGTGCCACCCGAAGTGAGCGGGAGGCCGGGAGCACAGATACGCAGTATTTT. Protein sequence: CATRSEREAGSTDTQYF.

This clonotype appeared many times. The genes are TRBV12-3 or TRBV12-4 and TRBJ1-5; D perhaps matches TRBD1 (6 bases). The CDR3 contains 14 residues. Trimming left V 5 bases short and J 0 bases short, with 8 bases between. The CDR3 coding sequence is TGTGCCAGCAGTGAGACAGGTAGCAATCAGCCCCAGCATTTT. This sequence encodes CASSETGSNQPQHF.

Notes on this clonotype: This may be a read error: a much more frequent sequence differs by one nucleotide. The chain is built from TRBV11-2 and TRBJ2-1; weak D call: TRBD2 (6 bases). V was clipped by 5 bases and J by 7 bases, with 21 bases between them. Germline values: CDR1 SGHAT, CDR2 FQNNGV. The CDR3 is 16 amino acids. CDR3 loop: CASSLRLEGIFNEQFF. The DNA of the CDR3 is TGTGCCAGCAGCCTGCGACTAGAGGGGATTTTTAATGAGCAGTTCTTC. The full variable domain, completed using reference TRBV11-2 and TRBJ2-1, is EAGVAQSPRYKIIEKRQSVAFWCNPISGHATLYWYQQILGQGPKLLIQFQNNGVVDDSQLPKDRFSAERLKGVDSTLKIQPAKLEDSAVYLCASSLRLEGIFNEQFFGPGTRLTVL.

This clonotype was seen ten or more times. This chain joins TRBV4-3 and TRBJ1-1; tentatively, D is TRBD1 (6 bases). The germline V gene has CDR1 LGHNA and CDR2 YSLEER. The CDR3 sequence is 15 residues long. With 0 bases removed from V and 1 base from J, the gap between germline ends came to 9 bases. CDR3: CASSQDRTANTEAFF. CDR3 coding DNA: TGCGCCAGCAGCCAAGATAGGACAGCGAACACTGAAGCTTTCTTT.

In this sample, this clonotype turned up many times. CDR3 residues: CASAREFNHEQYF. CDR3 bases: TGTGCCAGCGCGCGGGAGTTCAACCACGAGCAGTACTTC. V and J are TRBV7-2 and TRBJ2-7; 7 bases agree with TRBD2. Per germline, CDR1 SGHTA and CDR2 FQGNSA. V dropped 8 bases and J dropped 5; count of bases not matched to a gene: 9. CDR3 size: 13 residues.

This clonotype came up many times. The chain links TRBV29-1 to TRBJ2-7; 8 nucleotides line up with TRBD1. The germline CDR1 and CDR2 sequences are SQVTM and ANQGSEA. The CDR3 has 13 residues. J was trimmed by 1 base and V by 6 bases; bases with no gene match: 5. CDR3 bases: TGCAGCGTCTGGACAGGGACTTCCTACGAGCAGTACTTC. Translating gives CSVWTGTSYEQYF.

This clonotype was seen repeatedly, ten times or more. The rearrangement links TRBV4-1 to TRBJ2-5; TRBD2 agrees at 10 bases. The J segment lost 2 bases and the V segment lost 3 bases, leaving 6 bases of the junction unmatched. The CDR3 runs to 16 residues. The germline V gene has CDR1 MGHRA and CDR2 YSYEKL. Here the CDR3 reads CASSQEGLAAQETQYF. CDR3 DNA: TGCGCCAGCAGCCAGGAAGGACTAGCGGCTCAAGAGACCCAGTACTTC.

This clonotype was found many times. This chain uses TRBV20-1 with TRBJ2-4; D may correspond to TRBD1 or TRBD2 (6 bases each). Germline CDR1 DFQATT, CDR2 SNEGSKA (reference sequence). CDR3 length: 15 residues. Trimming left V 3 bases short and J 0 bases short, with 12 bases between. Here the CDR3 reads CSARGGTLAKNIQYF. The DNA for the CDR3 is TGCAGTGCTAGGGGGGGCACACTAGCCAAAAACATTCAGTACTTC.

This chain joins TRBV7-2 and TRBJ1-4; possibly TRBD1 for D (5 bases). The germline V and J ends were trimmed by 0 bases and 6 bases, with 11 bases remaining between them. This CDR3 is built from 15 residues. Germline loops: CDR1 SGHTA, CDR2 FQGNSA. The DNA of the CDR3 is TGTGCCAGCAGCTTAGCGGCGGGACGGGATGAAAAACTGTTTTTT. It translates to CASSLAAGRDEKLFF.

This clonotype was seen at least ten times. V and J are TRBV24-1 and TRBJ2-2, with 7 bases identical to TRBD2. In germline, CDR1 is KGHDR, CDR2 SFDVKD. Trimming at V came to 4 bases and at J to 3 bases, leaving 4 bases not matched to a gene. CDR3 length equals 15 residues. CDR3 sequence reads: CATSDGTIYTGELFF. The DNA of the CDR3 is TGTGCCACCAGTGACGGGACTATTTACACCGGGGAGCTGTTTTTT.

This clonotype was recorded many times. The chain is built from TRBV12-3 or TRBV12-4 and TRBJ1-3, with TRBD1 as a possible D gene (6 bases). V was clipped by 6 bases and J by 8 bases, with 17 bases between them. The CDR3 is made up of 14 amino acids. This chain's CDR3 is CASRRGGSGDTIYF. CDR3 in DNA: TGTGCCAGCAGACGAGGGGGTTCGGGGGACACCATATATTTT.

The rearrangement joins TRBV11-2 to TRBJ2-3, with TRBD2 matching 9 bases. CDR1 and CDR2 from the germline V gene are SGHAT and FQNNGV. The CDR3 has 16 amino acids. V shed 1 base and J 4 bases; nucleotides not matched to a gene: 6. The CDR3 loop is CASSLAVAGESDTQYF. As DNA, the CDR3 is TGTGCCAGCAGCTTAGCGGTAGCGGGAGAGTCAGATACGCAGTATTTT.

This chain links TRBV12-3 or TRBV12-4 with TRBJ1-5; no definite D call. V lost 7 bases, J lost 3 bases, and 10 bases lay in between. The CDR3 has 13 amino acids. This chain's CDR3 is CASTIPTNQPQHF. The CDR3 nucleotides are TGTGCCAGCACCATACCTACCAATCAGCCCCAGCATTTT.

The V and J genes are TRBV3-1 and TRBJ2-1; perhaps D is TRBD1 or TRBD2 (5 bases each). V lost 4 bases and J lost 9, with 16 bases in between. The CDR3 loop spans 14 amino acids. Per the germline V gene, CDR1 is LGHDT and CDR2 is YNNKEL (reference sequence). For the CDR3, the DNA is TGTGCCAGCAGCCCCTCCGGGGTCCAGGGTGAGCAGTTCTTC. This gives the protein CASSPSGVQGEQFF.

This clonotype was detected ten times or more. The chain joins TRBV25-1 to TRBJ1-1, with D possibly TRBD1 on 6 matching bases. V lost 6 bases, J lost 4 bases, and 12 bases lay in between. There are 13 residues in the CDR3. Per the germline V gene, CDR1 is MGHDK and CDR2 is SYGVNS. Here the CDR3 DNA reads TGTGCCAGCAGAACAGGGAGGTCCACTGAAGCTTTCTTT. As protein: CASRTGRSTEAFF.